This T cell receptor (beta chain) was sequenced in a study of identical twins. TCRdb itself ran the 5' RACE reads through MiXCR, one entry per CDR3 protein. The table shows a few hundred thousand distinct CDR3 sequences, with roughly 15% occurring only once. Germline trimming cut 7 bases from V and 8 bases from J; bases unmatched to any gene: 12. The CDR3 consists of 15 residues. Germline CDR1 is MDHEN and CDR2 is SYDVKM. The same data also contributed to another study, on yellow fever vaccine responses in identical twins.

The specimen sequenced was CD4+ T cells sorted from blood. The TCR was taken from a woman in her late teens or twenties in good health. The chain joins TRBV28 to TRBJ2-1; TRBD1 agrees at 9 bases. The DNA of the CDR3 is TGTGCCAGCACCGTCTTGGGACAGGGTTCCCATGAGCAGTTCTTC. Protein sequence: CASTVLGQGSHEQFF.